These 7 T cell receptor beta chains were all obtained from the same sample, sequenced in a study of T cell repertoires in aging, cancer and after chemotherapy (dated by TCRdb to the late 2010s). Genomic DNA extracted from peripheral blood, rather than sorted cells or RNA, was used as the source for amplification of TCR beta rearrangements. Data came from an Illumina MiSeq. Multiplex touch-down PCR with a mixed TRB-A/B primer pool was used to amplify rearranged TRB sequences covering the V, D and J segments. The public reads were reanalyzed by TCRdb: fastp trimming at Q25, MiXCR alignment, in-frame beta chains only. Rows matching on CDR3 protein sequence are summarized as one entry with the most common DNA and genes. The sample data list about 6,400 distinct CDR3 sequences, and roughly a fifth of these were observed just once. Jointly, the top ten make up around 2.6% of the sample. The specimen sequenced was blood. The source is a human donor with a blood cancer.

This clonotype is judged medium-sized. V gene TRBV19 combines with J gene TRBJ2-3; D is possibly TRBD2 (7 bases). Trimming shortened V by 4 bases and J by 7 bases, and 12 bases separated the two germline ends. The V gene's germline CDR1 is LNHDA and CDR2 SQIVND (reference sequence). This CDR3 is 13 amino acids long. This chain's CDR3 is CASSRGREYTQYF. CDR3 DNA sequence: TGTGCCAGTAGTAGGGGGCGGGAGTATACGCAGTATTTT.

This clonotype was seen only a few times. The chain has TRBV7-2 and TRBJ2-7; the D gene is possibly TRBD2 (6 bases). This CDR3 region has 16 residues. CDR1 and CDR2 from the germline V gene are SGHTA and FQGNSA. Trimming removed 5 bases at V and 0 bases at J, with 17 bases between. CDR3 sequence: CASSLDRDSSSYEQYF. Here the CDR3 DNA reads TGTGCCAGCAGCCTGGACCGGGACTCGAGCTCCTACGAGCAGTACTTC.

The table lists this clonotype with a few counts. V is TRBV6-2 or TRBV6-3 and J is TRBJ1-1; D possibly corresponds to TRBD1 (6 bases). The length of the CDR3 is 11 residues. Trimming shortened V by 10 bases and J by 5 bases, and 11 bases separated the two germline ends. CDR1 is MNHEY and CDR2 is SVGEGT in the germline V gene. The CDR3 DNA follows: TGTGCCACTAGGAGGGGGACTGAAGCTTTCTTT. Amino acid sequence: CATRRGTEAFF.

This clonotype was seen only a few times. The chain employs TRBV20-1 and TRBJ2-1; 7 bases line up with TRBD2. The germline CDR1 and CDR2 sequences are DFQATT and SNEGSKA (reference sequence). V was pared by 1 base and J by 0 bases, with 3 bases of the junction left unmatched. The CDR3 is 15 residues long. The CDR3 region has the DNA TGCAGTGCTAGAGTGCTAGCGGACTCCTACAATGAGCAGTTCTTC. Protein product: CSARVLADSYNEQFF.

This clonotype has just a few counts. The rearrangement links TRBV6-2 or TRBV6-3 to TRBJ1-2; 8 positions agree with TRBD1. CDR3 size: 14 residues. Germline assignment: CDR1 MNHEY and CDR2 SVGEGT. V lost 8 bases, J lost 0 bases, and 5 bases stayed unmatched. The CDR3 sequence: CASWAGGPNYGYTF. In DNA, the CDR3 is TGTGCCAGCTGGGCAGGGGGCCCTAACTATGGCTACACCTTC.

This clonotype is classed as medium-sized (0.01 to 0.1%). This rearrangement joins TRBV7-9 to TRBJ2-2; tentative D call: TRBD2 (7 bases). V was shortened by 1 base and J by 6 bases, with 15 bases between the two germline ends. The CDR3 runs 16 residues. Germline V CDR1 and CDR2: SEHNR, FQNEAQ (reference sequence). DNA for the CDR3: TGTGCCAGCAGCTTAGGAGGCGGGGGCAGGTCCGGGGAGCTGTTTTTT. This encodes CASSLGGGGRSGELFF.

This clonotype is deemed medium-sized. The chain joins TRBV29-1 to TRBJ1-1; 10 positions agree with TRBD1. The CDR3 contains 14 residues. The V gene end was trimmed by 7 bases and the J gene end by 11 bases; junction bases not matched to a gene: 16. Looked up from germline, CDR1 is SQVTM and CDR2 is ANQGSEA. The CDR3 here is CSAAGQGTGVEAFF. The CDR3 DNA is TGCAGCGCTGCGGGACAGGGGACTGGGGTTGAGGCTTTCTTT.